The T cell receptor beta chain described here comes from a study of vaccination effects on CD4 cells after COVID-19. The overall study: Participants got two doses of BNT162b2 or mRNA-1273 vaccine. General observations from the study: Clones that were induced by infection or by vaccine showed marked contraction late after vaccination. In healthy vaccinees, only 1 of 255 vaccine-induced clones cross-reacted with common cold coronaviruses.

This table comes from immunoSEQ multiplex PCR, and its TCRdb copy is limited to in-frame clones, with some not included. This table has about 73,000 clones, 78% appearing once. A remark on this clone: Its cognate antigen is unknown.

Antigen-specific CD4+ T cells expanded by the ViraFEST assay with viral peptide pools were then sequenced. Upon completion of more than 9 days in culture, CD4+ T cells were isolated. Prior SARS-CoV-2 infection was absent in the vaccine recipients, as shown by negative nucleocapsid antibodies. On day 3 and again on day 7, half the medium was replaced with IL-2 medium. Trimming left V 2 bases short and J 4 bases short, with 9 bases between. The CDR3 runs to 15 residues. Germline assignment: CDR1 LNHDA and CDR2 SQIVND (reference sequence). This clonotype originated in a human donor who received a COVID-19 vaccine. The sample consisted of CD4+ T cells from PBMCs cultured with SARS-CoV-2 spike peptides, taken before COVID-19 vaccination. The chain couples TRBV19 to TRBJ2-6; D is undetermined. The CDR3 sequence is CASSIIRSGANVLTF. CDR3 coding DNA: TGTGCCAGTAGTATAATAAGGTCCGGGGCCAACGTCCTGACTTTC.